These 27 T cell receptor beta chains were all obtained from the same sample, sequenced in a study of blood T cells in healthy people across ages. Primed by a sample-barcoded 5' primer and a J-beta primer mix, a second PCR proceeded for about 6 to 12 cycles. TCRdb reanalysed the 5' RACE reads using MiXCR and keeps one entry per CDR3 protein. The repertoire holds roughly 2 million distinct CDR3 sequences, with roughly 50% as singletons. Sequencing was performed on blood. Receptor source: a woman between 40 and 50 years old in good health.

This clonotype was seen only a few times. V usage is TRBV12-3 or TRBV12-4 and J usage is TRBJ2-5; the match to TRBD2 covers 10 bases. The CDR3 loop spans 14 amino acids. Germline trimming cut 6 bases from V and 13 bases from J; bases unmatched to any gene: 14. CDR3 sequence (DNA): TGTGCCAGCAGCCCTGGACTAGCGGCAGCTGGGCGGTACTTC. It translates to CASSPGLAAAGRYF.

J is TRBJ2-1 and V is TRBV6-2 or TRBV6-3; D tentatively fits TRBD1 or TRBD2 (6 bases each). Germline CDR1 reads MNHEY; CDR2 reads SVGEGT. The V and J ends lost 0 bases and 6 bases respectively, with 15 bases between them. CDR3 length: 16 residues. DNA of the CDR3: TGTGCCAGCAGTTACTCCCGGGGGCCAGGCTTCAATGAGCAGTTCTTC. Translation gives CASSYSRGPGFNEQFF.

This clonotype has just a few counts. The rearrangement links TRBV27 to TRBJ2-3; no firm D call. The CDR3 sequence is 15 residues long. V was trimmed by 0 bases and J by 0 bases, leaving 7 bases between them. Germline values: CDR1 MNHEY, CDR2 SMNVEV (reference sequence). This chain's CDR3 is CASSLSWASTDTQYF. The CDR3 region has the DNA TGTGCCAGCAGTTTATCTTGGGCTAGCACAGATACGCAGTATTTT.

The chain employs TRBV6-2 or TRBV6-3 and TRBJ2-1; 12 bases map to TRBD1. This CDR3 contains 15 residues. Germline CDR1 is MNHEY and CDR2 is SVGEGT. Unmatched junction bases numbered 5, after V lost 6 bases and J lost 5 bases. The CDR3 bases are TGTGCCAGCAGCTGGGACAGGGGGCATCACAATGAGCAGTTCTTC. It encodes CASSWDRGHHNEQFF.

DNA for the CDR3: TGTGCCAGCTCACCGGACAGTTTCAACGAGCAGTACTTC. It yields the protein CASSPDSFNEQYF. This chain uses TRBV18 with TRBJ2-7; tentatively, D is TRBD1 (6 bases). The V and J ends lost 3 bases and 5 bases respectively, with 11 bases between them. Germline lookup yields CDR1 KGHSH and CDR2 LQKENI. The CDR3 runs to 13 residues.

The CDR3 nucleotides are TGTGCCAGCAGTCACAGGGAAGGCTTTAATGGCTACACCTTC. It is translated as CASSHREGFNGYTF. The V and J genes are TRBV6-5 and TRBJ1-2, with D perhaps matching TRBD1 (6 bases). V shed 5 bases and J shed 6 bases, with 16 bases lying between them. The CDR3 extends over 14 amino acids. Germline CDR1 and CDR2: MNHEY and SVGAGI.

CDR3 in amino acids: CANFGTGRFYGYTF. The DNA for the CDR3 is TGTGCAAACTTTGGAACAGGGAGATTCTATGGCTACACCTTC. This sequence joins TRBV2 and TRBJ1-2; tentatively, D is TRBD1 (6 bases). Germline-derived CDR1 and CDR2 are SNHLY and FYNNEI. The CDR3 runs 14 residues. The full variable domain, completed using reference TRBV2 and TRBJ1-2, is EPEVTQTPSHQVTQMGQEVILRCVPISNHLYFYWYRQILGQKVEFLVSFYNNEISEKSEIFDDQFSVERPDGSNFTLKIRSTKLEDSAMYFCANFGTGRFYGYTFGSGTRLTVV.

J is TRBJ1-2 and V is TRBV3-1, with TRBD1 matching 7 bases. The CDR3 runs to 18 residues. J gave up 0 bases and V 2 bases, and 12 bases lay outside the gene matches. Per the germline V gene, CDR1 is LGHDT and CDR2 is YNNKEL (reference sequence). CDR3 protein: CASSQPETGRRANYGYTF. In nucleotides, the CDR3 is TGTGCCAGCAGCCAACCCGAGACAGGGAGGAGGGCTAACTATGGCTACACCTTC.

A remark on this clonotype: Mismatch with germline at one junction end may stem from a read error. The rearrangement links TRBV12-3 or TRBV12-4 to TRBJ2-4; 7 bases match TRBD1. Matching the DNA end better, TRBJ2-7 makes the J call doubtful. This CDR3 spans 14 amino acids. CDR3 loop: CAGSIPGQIYEQYF. In DNA form, the CDR3 reads TGTGCCGGCAGTATACCGGGACAGATCTACGAGCAGTACTTC.

This chain connects TRBV7-2 to TRBJ2-7, with 8 bases aligning to TRBD2. The J call may be mistaken, given a closer DNA end match to TRBJ2-4. The CDR3 sequence is 16 residues long. CDR1 is SGHTA, CDR2 FQGNSA, per germline. For the CDR3, the DNA is TGTGCCAGCAGCTCGGTAGCGGGGTTGGCCAAAAACATTCAGTACTTC. Its protein product is CASSSVAGLAKNIQYF.

Comments on this clonotype: A junction boundary mismatches the germline segment, possibly from a read error. This chain uses TRBV15 with TRBJ2-1, with 10 bases aligning to TRBD2. The germline V gene encodes CDR1 LNHNV and CDR2 YYDKDF (reference sequence). There are 19 residues in the CDR3. The CDR3 DNA reads TGTGCCACCAGCAGAGATAGGATAGCGGGGGGCCACTCCTGCAATGAGCAGTTCTTC. It specifies CATSRDRIAGGHSCNEQFF.

This clonotype was found a few times. The rearrangement uses TRBV10-3 and TRBJ2-3; D unresolved. V was cut by 4 bases and J by 0 bases, with 8 bases left in between. The CDR3 totals 14 residues. Germline assignment: CDR1 ENHRY and CDR2 SYGVKD. The CDR3 DNA reads as TGTGCCATCAGTGGACAAACTAGCACAGATACGCAGTATTTT. Amino acids: CAISGQTSTDTQYF.

The genes are TRBV5-6 and TRBJ1-2; the match to TRBD1 covers 7 bases. CDR1 SGHDT and CDR2 YYEEEE come from the germline V gene. Trimming removed 1 base from V and 3 bases from J; junction bases left unmatched: 3. The CDR3 covers 14 residues. The CDR3 DNA sequence: TGTGCCAGCAGCTTGTTCCAGGGGGACTATGGCTACACCTTC. Its translation: CASSLFQGDYGYTF.

This clonotype was counted a few times. V gene TRBV21-1 combines with J gene TRBJ1-2. TRBV21-1 is tagged as a pseudogene. CDR3 size: 18 residues. The chain's CDR3 is CASSRNDRLAVKRDGYTF. The CDR3 bases are TGTGCCAGCAGCCGCAACGATAGACTGGCTGTGAAACGGGATGGCTACACCTTC.

V is TRBV4-3 and J is TRBJ2-1; TRBD2 might be the D (6 bases). The tail of the sequence fits TRBJ2-7 better, so the J call may be wrong. CDR3 size: 14 residues. Germline V gene sequence: CDR1 LGHNA, CDR2 YSLEER. The CDR3 protein is CASSRRGLYNEQYF. As DNA, the CDR3 is TGCGCCAGCAGCCGGCGGGGTCTTTACAATGAGCAGTACTTC.

The chain employs TRBV9 and TRBJ2-1; 9 bases match TRBD1. V was clipped by 4 bases and J by 5 bases; unmatched bases: 10. CDR1 and CDR2 from the germline V gene are SGDLS and YYNGEE. The CDR3 is 16 amino acids. DNA for the CDR3: TGTGCCAGCAGCCCTCTCCGGGACAGGGCCAACAATGAGCAGTTCTTC. Translated: CASSPLRDRANNEQFF.

The chain carries TRBV5-1 and TRBJ2-3; no reliable D call. Trimming removed 0 bases at V and 3 bases at J, with 17 bases between. CDR3 size: 17 residues. Germline loops: CDR1 SGHRS, CDR2 YFSETQ. CDR3 residues: CASSLARGAISTDTQYF. CDR3 DNA: TGCGCCAGCAGCTTGGCCCGAGGAGCCATAAGTACAGATACGCAGTATTTT. The complete variable domain, with remaining parts taken from reference TRBV5-1 and TRBJ2-3, reads KAGVTQTPRYLIKTRGQQVTLSCSPISGHRSVSWYQQTPGQGLQFLFEYFSETQRNKGNFPGRFSGRQFSNSRSEMNVSTLELGDSALYLCASSLARGAISTDTQYFGPGTRLTVL.

This clonotype was counted at least ten times. V and J are TRBV20-1 and TRBJ2-1, with D possibly TRBD2 on 6 matching bases. The CDR3 length is 14 residues. CDR1 is DFQATT and CDR2 is SNEGSKA in the germline V gene (reference sequence). V lost 8 bases and J lost 0, with 14 bases in between. CDR3 in amino acids: CSKLGRYSYNEQFF. The DNA of the CDR3 is TGCAGTAAACTCGGGAGATACTCCTACAATGAGCAGTTCTTC.

This rearrangement joins TRBV4-3 to TRBJ1-1; D is ambiguous. The CDR3 consists of 15 residues. Germline assignment: CDR1 LGHNA and CDR2 YSLEER. V was cut by 0 bases and J by 0 bases, with 8 bases left in between. The DNA for the CDR3 is TGCGCCAGCAGCCAAGAACCGGTACTGAACACTGAAGCTTTCTTT. It translates to CASSQEPVLNTEAFF.

This clonotype showed up just a few times. The CDR3 DNA is TGCAGTGCCAGTCAGCGGGGGTTATCCTACGAGCAGTACTTC. Residues: CSASQRGLSYEQYF. V gene TRBV20-1 combines with J gene TRBJ2-7, with 8 bases aligning to TRBD2. The V gene's germline CDR1 is DFQATT and CDR2 SNEGSKA (reference sequence). The CDR3 spans 14 residues. Trimming took 6 bases from V and 1 from J; bases not matched to a gene: 8.

This clonotype was picked up one time. Germline is not matched at one junction end, which may reflect a read error. This chain uses TRBV28 with TRBJ2-5; D is possibly TRBD1 or TRBD2 (5 bases each). This CDR3 has 14 residues. The germline CDR1 and CDR2 sequences are MDHEN and SYDVKM. DNA for the CDR3: TGTGCCGGCAGCCTACCGACTGGGGGAGAGACCCAGTACTTC. Protein sequence: CAGSLPTGGETQYF.

The chain recombines TRBV6-6 with TRBJ1-1; 8 positions agree with TRBD1. Germline-derived CDR1 and CDR2 are MNHNY and SVGAGI (reference sequence). The CDR3 runs to 14 residues. V gave up 7 bases and J gave up 4 bases; unmatched junction bases: 8. This chain's CDR3 is CASTRPTGATEAFF. CDR3 bases: TGTGCCAGCACCCGTCCGACAGGGGCCACTGAAGCTTTCTTT.

The gene calls are TRBV28 and TRBJ2-5, with D perhaps matching TRBD2 (6 bases). Germline CDR1 and CDR2: MDHEN and SYDVKM. Deletions cut 6 bases from V and 5 bases from J, with 22 bases between. This CDR3 spans 16 amino acids. CDR3 sequence (DNA): TGTGCCAGCAGGGGGCCGATGGAGGCGGGGCAGGAGACCCAGTACTTC. The encoded protein is CASRGPMEAGQETQYF.

The chain is built from TRBV7-2 and TRBJ2-7; 9 bases fit TRBD2. V lost 7 bases, J lost 4 bases, and 8 bases stayed unmatched. CDR1 and CDR2 from the germline V gene are SGHTA and FQGNSA. The CDR3 spans 14 residues. The CDR3: CASTGRGGQYEQYF. The CDR3 DNA follows: TGTGCCAGCACCGGGCGGGGGGGCCAATACGAGCAGTACTTC. Variable domain in full (rest from reference TRBV7-2 and TRBJ2-7): GAGVSQSPSNKVTEKGKDVELRCDPISGHTALYWYRQSLGQGLEFLIYFQGNSAPDKSGLPSDRFSAERTGGSVSTLTIQRTQQEDSAVYLCASTGRGGQYEQYFGPGTRLTVT.

The rearrangement uses TRBV7-2 and TRBJ2-3, with D unclear. Deletions cut 5 bases from V and 7 bases from J, with 13 bases between. The CDR3 is 13 amino acids. Germline CDR1 and CDR2: SGHTA and FQGNSA. CDR3 bases: TGTGCCAGCAGCCCTACAATTGCCTATACGCAGTATTTT. Amino acids: CASSPTIAYTQYF.

The chain is built from TRBV11-2 and TRBJ2-3, with D perhaps TRBD2 (5 bases). Trimming removed 0 bases from V and 5 bases from J, with 12 bases in between. The germline V gene has CDR1 SGHAT and CDR2 FQNNGV. The CDR3 extends over 15 amino acids. CDR3 amino acids: CASSLESLRGDTQYF. The CDR3 DNA reads as TGTGCCAGCAGCTTAGAATCTCTACGGGGAGATACGCAGTATTTT.

V gene TRBV20-1 combines with J gene TRBJ2-5, with D perhaps assigned TRBD1 or TRBD2 (5 bases each). Germline V lookup: CDR1 DFQATT, CDR2 SNEGSKA (reference sequence). Trimming stripped 6 bases from V and 7 bases from J, with 15 bases between. The CDR3 has 12 amino acids. The CDR3 region has the DNA TGCAGTGCACCGTTCGGGGCGGGGACCCAGTACTTC. It specifies CSAPFGAGTQYF.